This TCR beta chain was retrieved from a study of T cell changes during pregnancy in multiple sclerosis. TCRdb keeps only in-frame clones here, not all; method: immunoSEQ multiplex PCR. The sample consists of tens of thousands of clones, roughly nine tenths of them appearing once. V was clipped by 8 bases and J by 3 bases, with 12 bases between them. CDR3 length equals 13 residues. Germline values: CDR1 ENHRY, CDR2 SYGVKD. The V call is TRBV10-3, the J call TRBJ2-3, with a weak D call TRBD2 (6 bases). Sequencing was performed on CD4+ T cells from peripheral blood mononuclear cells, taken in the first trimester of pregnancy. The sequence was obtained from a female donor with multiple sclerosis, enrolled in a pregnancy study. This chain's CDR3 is CAIGPGGTDTQYF. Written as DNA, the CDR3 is TGTGCCATCGGTCCTGGGGGGACAGATACGCAGTATTTT.